The 2 T cell receptor beta chains below all came from one sample that was sequenced in a study of OX40 agonist ivuxolimab in advanced cancers. Some clones are missing from TCRdb's copy, which holds only in-frame ones; the method was immunoSEQ multiplex PCR. The sample contains 60,000 to 95,000 clones, about 85% of which appear only once. The source was CD4+ or CD8+ T cells sorted from blood, collected in a trial of the OX40 agonist ivuxolimab. The receptors come from an adult with an advanced solid tumor such as melanoma, head and neck, liver or kidney cancer.

A remark on this clone: At one end the junction does not follow the germline gene, possibly because of a read error. The chain joins TRBV15 to TRBJ2-5, with D unclear. The CDR3 spans 16 residues. Per germline, CDR1 LNHNV and CDR2 YYDKDF (reference sequence). The CDR3 coding sequence is TGTGCCACCAGCCGAGACCTCGACCTCCTAGAAGAGACCCAGTACTTC. Encoded protein: CATSRDLDLLEETQYF. The whole variable domain, remainder taken from reference TRBV15 and TRBJ2-5, is DAMVIQNPRYQVTQFGKPVTLSCSQTLNHNVMYWYQQKSSQAPKLLFHYYDKDFNNEADTPDNFQSRRPNTSFCFLDIRSPGLGDTAMYLCATSRDLDLLEETQYFGPGTRLLVL.

The CDR3 DNA reads TGTGCCAGCAGCTTAGCTTGGACTAGCGGGACCGGGGAGCTGTTTTTT. It encodes CASSLAWTSGTGELFF. This sequence joins TRBV11-1 and TRBJ2-2; TRBD2 agrees at 11 bases. The CDR3 loop spans 16 amino acids. V shed 0 bases and J 5 bases; nucleotides not matched to a gene: 2. Germline CDR1 is SGHAT and CDR2 is FQDESV (reference sequence).